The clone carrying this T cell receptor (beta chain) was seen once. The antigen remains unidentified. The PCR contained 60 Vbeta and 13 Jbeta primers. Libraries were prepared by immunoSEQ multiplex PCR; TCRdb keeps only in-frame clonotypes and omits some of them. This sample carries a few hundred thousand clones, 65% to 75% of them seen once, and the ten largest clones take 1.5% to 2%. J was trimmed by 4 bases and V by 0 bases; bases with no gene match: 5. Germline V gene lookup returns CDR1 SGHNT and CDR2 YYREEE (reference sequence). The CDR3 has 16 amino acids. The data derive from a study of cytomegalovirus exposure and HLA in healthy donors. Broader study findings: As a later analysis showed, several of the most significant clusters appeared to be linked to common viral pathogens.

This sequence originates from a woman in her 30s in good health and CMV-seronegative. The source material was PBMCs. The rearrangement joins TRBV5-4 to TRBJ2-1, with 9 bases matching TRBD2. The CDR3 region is CASSLGISGGYNEQFF. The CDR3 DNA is TGTGCCAGCAGCTTGGGAATAAGCGGGGGGTACAATGAGCAGTTCTTC.